This T cell receptor beta chain was sequenced in a study of blood T cell repertoires in COVID-19 (dated by TCRdb to about 2020). In terms of the full investigation: Samples from collaborators originated in the United States, Italy and Spain and spanned both the acute and convalescent phases of COVID-19. The prospective study material was composed of cDNA or gDNA derived from T cells, B-cell-depleted T cells, or PBMCs. Deeply sampled blood TCRbeta repertoires from subjects exposed to, actively infected with, or recovered from COVID-19 were included in the dataset. A freely available public database, intended as a resource for researchers studying the immune response to SARS-CoV-2, is where the repertoires were released. Samples came from the ongoing ImmuneRACE study (first 160 participants) plus 1,254 subjects from 6 global collaborators. A de-identified subject ID, COVID-19 status, age in years and sex were almost always included in the sample metadata. HLA class I and class II types, where available, came from metadata supplied by the sample provider rather than from assay-based typing. Here is what the overall study found, with its caveats: How much clinical and demographic metadata was included differed by source and by participant, and the metadata was provided uncurated.

The collaborating institutions used their own protocols to collect whole blood in K2EDTA tubes. For TCRbeta analysis, collaborators shipped samples in one of three forms: frozen whole blood, isolated PBMCs, or DNA extracted from either of those sample types. To note about this clone: No cognate antigen has been identified for it. No base quality information exists; no much larger clone differs at one position.

V and J are trimmed by 5 bases and 0 bases, and the gene matches miss 6 bases of the junction. CDR1 and CDR2 are drawn from the germline V gene: SNHLY, FYNNEI. There are 16 amino acids in the CDR3, from cysteine to phenylalanine inclusive. Only the CDR3 DNA stays, 48 bases, in frame from base 1. TCRbeta CDR3 regions were amplified from genomic DNA using the immunoSEQ Assay, a bias-controlled multiplex PCR. As for the original processing: The number of nucleated cells in each sample was estimated by amplification of reference gene primers within the assay. Sequence reads were collapsed and filtered to measure the absolute abundance of every unique TCRbeta CDR3 rearrangement. For each sample, productive Simpson clonality was calculated as the square root of Simpson's diversity index over productive rearrangements. Not all clones reach the TCRdb copy of this immuneACCESS table, which keeps in-frame sequences only. Checked studies attribute under half of the gap to unresolved V genes and leave the rest unexplained. V, J and clone size are those of that table, while D and trimming were read from the DNA. The sample profile shows some 90,000 clones; 72% of them were found once. The ten most abundant clones make up approximately 25% of the sample.

The rearrangement joined TRBV2 to TRBJ1-5, and 8 bases in between align with TRBD1. Sequences were obtained from peripheral blood. This TCR came from a woman aged 55-70 years in a cohort sampled during active or convalescent COVID-19. The CDR3 here reads CASSFQGAGSNQPQHF. Read as DNA, the sequence is TGTGCCAGCAGTTTCCAGGGGGCGGGTAGCAATCAGCCCCAGCATTTT.